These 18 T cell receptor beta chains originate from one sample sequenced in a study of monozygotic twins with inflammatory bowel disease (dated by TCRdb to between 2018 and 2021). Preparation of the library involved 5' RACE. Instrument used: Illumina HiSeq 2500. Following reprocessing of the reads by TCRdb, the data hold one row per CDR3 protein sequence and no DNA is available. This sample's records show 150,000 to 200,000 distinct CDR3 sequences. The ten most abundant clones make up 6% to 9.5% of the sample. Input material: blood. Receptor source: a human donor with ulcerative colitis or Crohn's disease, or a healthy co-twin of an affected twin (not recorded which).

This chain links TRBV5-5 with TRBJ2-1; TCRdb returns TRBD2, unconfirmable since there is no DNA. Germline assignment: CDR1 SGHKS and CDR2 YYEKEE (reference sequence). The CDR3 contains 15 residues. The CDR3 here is CASSKAGGLFDEQFF.

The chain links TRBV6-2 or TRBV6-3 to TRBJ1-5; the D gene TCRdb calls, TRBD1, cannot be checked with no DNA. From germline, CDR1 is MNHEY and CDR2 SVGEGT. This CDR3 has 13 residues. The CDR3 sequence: CASSWGVNQPQHF.

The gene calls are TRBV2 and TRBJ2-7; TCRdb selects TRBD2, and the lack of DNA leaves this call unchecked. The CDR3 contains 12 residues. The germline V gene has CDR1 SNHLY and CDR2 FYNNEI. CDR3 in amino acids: CASTGAPYEQYF.

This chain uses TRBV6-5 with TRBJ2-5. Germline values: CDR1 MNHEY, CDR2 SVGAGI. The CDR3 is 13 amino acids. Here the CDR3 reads CASRKNEVVAQYF.

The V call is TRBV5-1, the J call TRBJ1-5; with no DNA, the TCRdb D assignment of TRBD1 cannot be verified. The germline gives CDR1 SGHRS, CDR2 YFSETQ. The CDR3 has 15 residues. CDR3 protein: CASSLAGGPNQPQHF.

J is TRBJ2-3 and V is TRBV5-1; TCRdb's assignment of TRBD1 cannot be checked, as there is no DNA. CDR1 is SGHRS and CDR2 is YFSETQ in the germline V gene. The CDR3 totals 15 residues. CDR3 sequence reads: CASSFLQGSTDTQYF.

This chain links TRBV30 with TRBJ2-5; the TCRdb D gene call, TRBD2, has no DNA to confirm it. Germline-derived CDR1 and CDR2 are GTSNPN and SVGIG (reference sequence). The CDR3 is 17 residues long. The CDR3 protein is CAWTSGRGLILQETQYF.

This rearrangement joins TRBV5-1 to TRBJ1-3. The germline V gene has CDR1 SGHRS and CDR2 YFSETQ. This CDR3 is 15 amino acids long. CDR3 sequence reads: CASSLPGGSGNTIYF.

The CDR3 sequence: CASTPVGPNNEQFF. V is TRBV12-3 or TRBV12-4 and J is TRBJ2-1; without DNA, the TCRdb call of TRBD2 cannot be checked. This CDR3 is 14 amino acids long.

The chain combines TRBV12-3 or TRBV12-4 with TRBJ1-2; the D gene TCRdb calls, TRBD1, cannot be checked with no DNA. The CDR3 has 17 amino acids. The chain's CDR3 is CASSFGQGREGSYGYTF.

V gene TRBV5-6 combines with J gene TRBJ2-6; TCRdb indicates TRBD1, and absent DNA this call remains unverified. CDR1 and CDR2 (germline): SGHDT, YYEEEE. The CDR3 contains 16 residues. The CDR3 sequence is CASSSPWNSGANVLTF.

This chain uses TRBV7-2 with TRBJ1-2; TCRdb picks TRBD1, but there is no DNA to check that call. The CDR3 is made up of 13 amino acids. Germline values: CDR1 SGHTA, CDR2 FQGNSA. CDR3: CASSPDRNYGYTF.

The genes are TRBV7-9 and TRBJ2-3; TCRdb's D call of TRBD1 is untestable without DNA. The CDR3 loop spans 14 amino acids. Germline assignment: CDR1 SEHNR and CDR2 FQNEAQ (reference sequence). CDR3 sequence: CASSLAGALNTQYF.

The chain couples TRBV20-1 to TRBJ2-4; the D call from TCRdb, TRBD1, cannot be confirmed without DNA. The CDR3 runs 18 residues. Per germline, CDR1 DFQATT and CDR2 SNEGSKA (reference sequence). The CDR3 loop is CSANPVGQAIIAKNIQYF.

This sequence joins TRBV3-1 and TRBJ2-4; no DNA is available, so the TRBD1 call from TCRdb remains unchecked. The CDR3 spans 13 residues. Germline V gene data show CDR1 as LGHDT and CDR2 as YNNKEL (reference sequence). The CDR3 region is CASSDRQQNIQYF.

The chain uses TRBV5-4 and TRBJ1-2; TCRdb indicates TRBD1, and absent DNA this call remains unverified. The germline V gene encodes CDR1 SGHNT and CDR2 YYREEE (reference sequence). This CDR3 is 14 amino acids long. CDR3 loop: CASSLRTGDAGYTF.

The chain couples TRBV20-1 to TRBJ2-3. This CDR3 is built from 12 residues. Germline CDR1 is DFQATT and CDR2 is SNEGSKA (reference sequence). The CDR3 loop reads CSAGGYPDTQYF.

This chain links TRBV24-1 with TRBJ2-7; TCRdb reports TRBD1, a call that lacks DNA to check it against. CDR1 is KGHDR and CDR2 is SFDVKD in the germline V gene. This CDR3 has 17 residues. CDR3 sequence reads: CATSDPKGQKQVYEQYF.